The present T cell receptor (beta chain) was sequenced within a study of blood T cell repertoires in COVID-19. Across the whole study: In each case, the material was cDNA or gDNA derived from T cells, B-cell-depleted T cells, or PBMCs.

Profiling relied on immunoSEQ multiplex PCR, and the TCRdb table lists in-frame clones only, not all of them. The table shows a few hundred thousand clones, with 90% occurring only once. Germline CDR1 is KGHSH and CDR2 is LQKENI. This CDR3 contains 15 residues. Trimming removed 1 base at V and 1 base at J, with 10 bases between. Seattle's cohort entered during active infection and was followed longitudinally. This receptor was identified in a woman in her sixties with COVID-19, enrolled during active disease. V and J are TRBV18 and TRBJ1-1; TRBD1 might be the D (6 bases). The specimen was peripheral blood. As DNA, the CDR3 is TGTGCCAGCTCACCACGGCAGGGGAGGAACACTGAAGCTTTCTTT. Translated: CASSPRQGRNTEAFF.